These T cell receptor beta chains were read from a single sample in a study of blood T cell repertoires in COVID-19. The repertoire was sequenced with immunoSEQ multiplex PCR; TCRdb's copy has only in-frame clones and lacks some. The repertoire includes 200,000 to 250,000 clones, approximately 85% of them detected once, and approximately 8.4% sits in the top ten. The sequenced material came from peripheral blood. These receptors were obtained from a woman older than 75 with COVID-19, enrolled during active disease. Both conserved end residues are part of each CDR3. The D gene is left open where the match is weak. Not every row has a clone size; where given, it reads once, few, many or a size class.

clone size,V gene,D gene,J gene,CDR3 protein,CDR3 DNA
NA,TRBV13,TRBD2,TRBJ2-1,CASSLGGRAPYNEQFF,TGTGCCAGCAGCTTAGGCGGGAGGGCCCCCTACAATGAGCAGTTCTTC
NA,TRBV21-1,NA,TRBJ1-5,CASSKGVKQGSGQPQHF,TGTGCCAGCAGCAAAGGGGTCAAACAGGGATCCGGTCAGCCCCAGCATTTT
NA,TRBV9,TRBD2,TRBJ2-5,CASSRGGPQETQYF,TGTGCCAGCTCTCGGGGGGGGCCTCAAGAGACCCAGTACTTC
once,TRBV30,TRBD2,TRBJ2-1,CAGASGYNEQFF,TGTGCCGGCGCTAGCGGGTACAATGAGCAGTTCTTC
NA,TRBV30,NA,TRBJ2-3,CAWSVGDFTDTQYF,TGTGCCTGGAGTGTAGGTGACTTTACAGATACGCAGTATTTT
NA,TRBV11-2,NA,TRBJ2-1,CASSPQQGVGANEQFF,TGTGCCAGCAGCCCCCAACAAGGGGTCGGAGCGAATGAGCAGTTCTTC
NA,TRBV19,NA,TRBJ2-2,CASSSGLSLANTGELFF,TGTGCCAGTAGTTCAGGCCTTTCCCTCGCGAACACCGGGGAGCTGTTTTTT
NA,TRBV6-2/TRBV6-3,TRBD2,TRBJ2-1,CASSLYRKVVAGGSYNEQFF,TGTGCCAGCAGTTTATATCGAAAGGTGGTAGCGGGAGGATCCTACAATGAGCAGTTCTTC
NA,TRBV18,NA,TRBJ1-5,CASSPPTSTNQPQHF,TGTGCCAGCTCACCACCTACCAGTACCAATCAGCCCCAGCATTTT
NA,TRBV11-2,NA,TRBJ1-1,CASSPQGRGAFF,TGTGCCAGCAGCCCCCAGGGGAGAGGAGCTTTCTTT
NA,TRBV7-8,TRBD1,TRBJ2-2,CASIVRDRGTTGELFF,TGTGCCAGCATCGTCCGGGACAGGGGGACCACCGGGGAGCTGTTTTTT
NA,TRBV2,NA,TRBJ2-3,CASSEAFLTDTQYF,TGTGCCAGCAGCGAGGCCTTTCTCACAGATACGCAGTATTTT
NA,TRBV18,NA,TRBJ2-1,CASSPGRHRGNEQFF,TGTGCCAGCTCACCCGGAAGACACCGGGGCAATGAGCAGTTCTTC